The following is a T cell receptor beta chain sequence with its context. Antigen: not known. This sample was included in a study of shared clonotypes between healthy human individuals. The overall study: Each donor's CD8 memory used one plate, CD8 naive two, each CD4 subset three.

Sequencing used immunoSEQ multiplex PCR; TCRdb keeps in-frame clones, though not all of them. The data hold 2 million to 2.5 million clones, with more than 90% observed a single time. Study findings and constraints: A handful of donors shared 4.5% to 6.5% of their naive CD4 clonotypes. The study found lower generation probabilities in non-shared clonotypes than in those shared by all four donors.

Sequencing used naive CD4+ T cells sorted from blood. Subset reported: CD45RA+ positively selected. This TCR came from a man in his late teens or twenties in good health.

The CDR3 loop is CASGLGGQKVTEAFF. In DNA, the CDR3 is TGTGCTAGTGGCTTAGGGGGACAGAAGGTAACTGAAGCTTTCTTT. This chain connects TRBV12-5 to TRBJ1-1; 7 nucleotides agree with TRBD1. The CDR3 loop spans 15 amino acids. The V and J ends lost 6 bases and 5 bases, in that order; junction bases with no gene match: 12. Germline CDR1 reads LGHNT; CDR2 reads FRNRAP.